The present T cell receptor (beta chain) was sequenced within a study of blood T cell repertoires in COVID-19. Across the whole study: Material from acute and convalescent COVID-19 was sourced from the United States, Italy and Spain. The cDNA or gDNA used as material had been derived from T cells, B-cell-depleted T cells, or PBMCs.

Across about two dozen US areas, participants ranged in age from roughly 18 to 95 years. Cohort assignment relied on participant-reported clinical history. Sequenced by immunoSEQ multiplex PCR; TCRdb stores in-frame clones only, minus some. Found here are some 300,000 clones, about nine tenths of them singletons; the top ten hold over 3.5%. CDR1 SGHNT and CDR2 YYREEE come from the germline V gene (reference sequence). After removal of 1 base from V and 5 bases from J, the junction contained 11 bases not matched to a gene. This CDR3 has 17 residues. The chain uses TRBV5-4 and TRBJ2-1; 8 bases are shared with TRBD1. The TCR sequence derives from a man under 40 who had recovered from COVID-19. Sequencing was performed on PBMCs or T cells enriched from blood (not recorded which). The CDR3 DNA sequence: TGTGCCAGCAGCTTGCCCTGGACAGGGACTTCCCACAATGAGCAGTTCTTC. Translating gives CASSLPWTGTSHNEQFF.